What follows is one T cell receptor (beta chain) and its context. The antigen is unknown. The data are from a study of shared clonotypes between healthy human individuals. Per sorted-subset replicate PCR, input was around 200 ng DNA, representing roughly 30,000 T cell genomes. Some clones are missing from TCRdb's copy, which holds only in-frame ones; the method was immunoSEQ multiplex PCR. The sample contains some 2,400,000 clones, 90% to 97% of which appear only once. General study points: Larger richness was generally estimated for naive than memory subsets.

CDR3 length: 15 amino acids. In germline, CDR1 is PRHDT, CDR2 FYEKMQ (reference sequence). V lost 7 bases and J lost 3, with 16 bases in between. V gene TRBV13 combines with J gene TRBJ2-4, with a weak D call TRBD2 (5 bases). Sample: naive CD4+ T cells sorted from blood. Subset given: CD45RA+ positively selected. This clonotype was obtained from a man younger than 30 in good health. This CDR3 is CASTRRERVKNIQYF. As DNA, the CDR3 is TGTGCCAGCACCAGAAGGGAGCGAGTCAAAAACATTCAGTACTTC.